What follows is one T cell receptor (beta chain) and its context. As yet, its antigen is unknown. This entry comes from a study of OX40 agonist ivuxolimab in advanced cancers. Looking at the study overall: Six ivuxolimab dose levels, 0.01 to 10 mg/kg, were given intravenously every 2 weeks. Three patients had partial responses: one hepatocellular carcinoma, two cutaneous melanoma. Notes on the study in general: On average, a greater number of expanded clones characterised CD8+ T cells relative to CD4+. The expanded peripheral T cells' antigen specificity was not determined.

Libraries were prepared by immunoSEQ multiplex PCR; TCRdb keeps only in-frame clonotypes and omits some of them. This sample has 44,000 or so clones; 88% occur once, and the top ten carry about 3.2%. The sequences come from CD4+ or CD8+ T cells sorted from blood, collected in a trial of the OX40 agonist ivuxolimab. The source is an adult with an advanced solid tumor such as melanoma, head and neck, liver or kidney cancer.

This CDR3 reads CASSSLAGGGYVGNQPQHF. The CDR3 bases are TGTGCCAGCAGTTCCCTGGCCGGGGGGGGTTATGTCGGCAATCAGCCCCAGCATTTT. J is TRBJ1-5 and V is TRBV28, with D maybe TRBD1 (5 bases). The CDR3 spans 19 residues. Trimming took 4 bases from V and 2 from J, leaving 24 bases between them. CDR1 MDHEN and CDR2 SYDVKM come from the germline V gene.